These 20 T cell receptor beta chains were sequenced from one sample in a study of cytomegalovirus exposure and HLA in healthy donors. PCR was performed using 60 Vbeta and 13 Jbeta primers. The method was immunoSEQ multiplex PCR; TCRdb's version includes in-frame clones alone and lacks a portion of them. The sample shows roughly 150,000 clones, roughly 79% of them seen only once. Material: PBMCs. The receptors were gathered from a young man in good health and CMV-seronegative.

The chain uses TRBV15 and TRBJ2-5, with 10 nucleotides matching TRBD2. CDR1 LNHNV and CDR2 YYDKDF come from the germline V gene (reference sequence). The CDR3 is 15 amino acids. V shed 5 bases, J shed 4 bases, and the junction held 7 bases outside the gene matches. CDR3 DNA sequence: TGTGCCACCAGCGGCCGTAGCGGGGGGCCAGAGACCCAGTACTTC. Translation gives CATSGRSGGPETQYF. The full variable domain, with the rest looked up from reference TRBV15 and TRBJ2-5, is DAMVIQNPRYQVTQFGKPVTLSCSQTLNHNVMYWYQQKSSQAPKLLFHYYDKDFNNEADTPDNFQSRRPNTSFCFLDIRSPGLGDTAMYLCATSGRSGGPETQYFGPGTRLLVL.

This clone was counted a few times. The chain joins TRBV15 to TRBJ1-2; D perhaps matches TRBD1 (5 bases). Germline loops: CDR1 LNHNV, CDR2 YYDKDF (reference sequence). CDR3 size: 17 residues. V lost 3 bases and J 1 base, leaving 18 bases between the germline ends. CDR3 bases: TGTGCCACCAGCAGCGACAGTTTGCGGAAACTTAACTATGGCTACACCTTC. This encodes CATSSDSLRKLNYGYTF.

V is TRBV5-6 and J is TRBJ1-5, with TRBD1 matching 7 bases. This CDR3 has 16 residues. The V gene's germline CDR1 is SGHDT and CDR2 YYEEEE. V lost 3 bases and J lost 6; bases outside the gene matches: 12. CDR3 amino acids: CASSSGGTAGTQPQHF. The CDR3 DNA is TGTGCCAGCAGCTCCGGAGGGACAGCCGGAACTCAGCCCCAGCATTTT.

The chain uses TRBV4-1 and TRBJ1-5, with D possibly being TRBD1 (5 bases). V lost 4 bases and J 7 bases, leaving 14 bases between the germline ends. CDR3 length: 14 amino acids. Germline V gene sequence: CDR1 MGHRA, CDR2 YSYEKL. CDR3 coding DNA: TGCGCCAGCAGCCTCCCCGGGGGGGGACAGCCCCAGCATTTT. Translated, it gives CASSLPGGGQPQHF.

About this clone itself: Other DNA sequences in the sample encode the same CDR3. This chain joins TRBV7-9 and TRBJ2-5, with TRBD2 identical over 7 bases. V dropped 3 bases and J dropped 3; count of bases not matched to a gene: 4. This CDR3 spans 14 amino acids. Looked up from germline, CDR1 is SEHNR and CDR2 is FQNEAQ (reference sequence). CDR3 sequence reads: CASSLGLAEETQYF. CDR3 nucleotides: TGTGCCAGCAGCTTGGGGCTAGCGGAAGAGACCCAGTACTTC.

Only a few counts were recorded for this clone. DNA for the CDR3: TGTGCCAGCAGCTTAGTCGGCGGGAGGGCCTTAGATACGCAGTATTTT. Encoded protein: CASSLVGGRALDTQYF. V and J are TRBV7-2 and TRBJ2-3; 9 bases align to TRBD2. Germline lookup yields CDR1 SGHTA and CDR2 FQGNSA. The CDR3 spans 16 residues. With V trimmed by 1 base and J by 5 bases, 7 bases remained unmatched.

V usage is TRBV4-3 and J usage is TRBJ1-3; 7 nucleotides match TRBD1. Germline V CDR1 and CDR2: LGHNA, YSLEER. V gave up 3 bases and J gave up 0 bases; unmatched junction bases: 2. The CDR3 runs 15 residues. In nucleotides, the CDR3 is TGCGCCAGCAGCCAGGCAGGGGGCTCTGGAAACACCATATATTTT. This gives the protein CASSQAGGSGNTIYF.

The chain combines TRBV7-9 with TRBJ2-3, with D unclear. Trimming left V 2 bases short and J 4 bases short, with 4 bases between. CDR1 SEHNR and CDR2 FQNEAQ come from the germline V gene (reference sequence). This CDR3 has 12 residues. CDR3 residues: CASSLISDTQYF. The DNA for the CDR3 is TGTGCCAGCAGCTTAATCTCAGATACGCAGTATTTT.

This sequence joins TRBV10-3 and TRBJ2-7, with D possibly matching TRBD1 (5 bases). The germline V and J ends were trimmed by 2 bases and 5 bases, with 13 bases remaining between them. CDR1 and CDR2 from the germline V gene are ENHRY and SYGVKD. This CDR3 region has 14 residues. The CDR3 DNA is TGTGCCATCAGTGAGCCCAGGGAAAAGAACGAGCAGTACTTC. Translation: CAISEPREKNEQYF.

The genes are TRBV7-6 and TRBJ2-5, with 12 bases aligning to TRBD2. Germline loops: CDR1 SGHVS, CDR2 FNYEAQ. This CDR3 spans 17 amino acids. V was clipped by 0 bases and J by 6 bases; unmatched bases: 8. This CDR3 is CASSLAPLAGGSKTQYF. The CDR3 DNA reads TGTGCCAGCAGCTTAGCCCCACTAGCGGGGGGTTCCAAGACCCAGTACTTC.

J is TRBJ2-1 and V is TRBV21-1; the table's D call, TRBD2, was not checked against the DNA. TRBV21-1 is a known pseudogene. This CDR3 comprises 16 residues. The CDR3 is CASSFPLAGDYNEQFF. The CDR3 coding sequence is TGTGCCAGCAGTTTCCCACTAGCGGGAGATTACAATGAGCAGTTCTTC.

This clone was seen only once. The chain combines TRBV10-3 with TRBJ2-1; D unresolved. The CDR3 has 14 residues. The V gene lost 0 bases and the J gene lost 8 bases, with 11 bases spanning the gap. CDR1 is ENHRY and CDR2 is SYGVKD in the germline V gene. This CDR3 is CAISESTAADEQFF. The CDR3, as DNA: TGTGCCATCAGTGAGTCGACCGCCGCGGATGAGCAGTTCTTC.

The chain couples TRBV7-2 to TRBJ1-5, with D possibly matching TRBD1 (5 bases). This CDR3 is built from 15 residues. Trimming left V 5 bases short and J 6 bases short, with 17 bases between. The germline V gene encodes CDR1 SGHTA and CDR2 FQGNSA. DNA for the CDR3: TGTGCCAGCAGCCCTGGGGGGGTCTTTGCTCAGCCCCAGCATTTT. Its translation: CASSPGGVFAQPQHF. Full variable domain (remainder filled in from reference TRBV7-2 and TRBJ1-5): GAGVSQSPSNKVTEKGKDVELRCDPISGHTALYWYRQSLGQGLEFLIYFQGNSAPDKSGLPSDRFSAERTGGSVSTLTIQRTQQEDSAVYLCASSPGGVFAQPQHFGDGTRLSIL.

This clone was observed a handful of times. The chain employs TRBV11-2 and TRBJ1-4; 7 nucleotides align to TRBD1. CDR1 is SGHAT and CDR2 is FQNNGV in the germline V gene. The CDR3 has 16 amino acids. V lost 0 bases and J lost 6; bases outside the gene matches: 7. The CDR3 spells CASSLDQGGPHEKLFF. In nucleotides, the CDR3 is TGTGCCAGCAGCTTAGATCAGGGGGGACCTCATGAAAAACTGTTTTTT. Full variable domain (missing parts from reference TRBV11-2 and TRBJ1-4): EAGVAQSPRYKIIEKRQSVAFWCNPISGHATLYWYQQILGQGPKLLIQFQNNGVVDDSQLPKDRFSAERLKGVDSTLKIQPAKLEDSAVYLCASSLDQGGPHEKLFFGSGTQLSVL.

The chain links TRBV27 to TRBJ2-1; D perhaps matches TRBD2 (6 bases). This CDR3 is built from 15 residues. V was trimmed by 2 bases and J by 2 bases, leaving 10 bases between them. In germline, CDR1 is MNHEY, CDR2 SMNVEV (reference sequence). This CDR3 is CASSLGDSAYNEQFF. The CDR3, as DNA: TGTGCCAGCAGTTTAGGGGACTCAGCCTACAATGAGCAGTTCTTC.

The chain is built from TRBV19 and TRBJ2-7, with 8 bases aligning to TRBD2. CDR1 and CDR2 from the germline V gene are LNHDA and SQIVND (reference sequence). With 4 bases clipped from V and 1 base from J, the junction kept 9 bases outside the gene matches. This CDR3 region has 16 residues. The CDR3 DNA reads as TGTGCCAGTAGTAATCGGGGGGGGCCAAGTTCCTACGAGCAGTACTTC. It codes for CASSNRGGPSSYEQYF. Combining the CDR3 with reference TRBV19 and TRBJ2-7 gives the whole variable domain DGGITQSPKYLFRKEGQNVTLSCEQNLNHDAMYWYRQDPGQGLRLIYYSQIVNDFQKGDIAEGYSVSREKKESFPLTVTSAQKNPTAFYLCASSNRGGPSSYEQYFGPGTRLTVT.

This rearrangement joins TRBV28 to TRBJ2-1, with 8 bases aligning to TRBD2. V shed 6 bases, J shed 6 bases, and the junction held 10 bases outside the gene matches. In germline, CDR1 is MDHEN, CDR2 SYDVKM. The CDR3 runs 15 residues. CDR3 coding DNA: TGTGCCAGCAGGTCAGCGGGAGAAGGGTCCAATGAGCAGTTCTTC. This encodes CASRSAGEGSNEQFF.

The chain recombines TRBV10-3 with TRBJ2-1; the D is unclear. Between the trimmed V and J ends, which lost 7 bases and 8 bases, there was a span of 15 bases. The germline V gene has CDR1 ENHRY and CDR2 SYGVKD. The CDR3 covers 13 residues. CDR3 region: CAINAFEADEQFF. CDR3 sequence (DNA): TGTGCCATCAACGCCTTCGAGGCGGATGAGCAGTTCTTC.

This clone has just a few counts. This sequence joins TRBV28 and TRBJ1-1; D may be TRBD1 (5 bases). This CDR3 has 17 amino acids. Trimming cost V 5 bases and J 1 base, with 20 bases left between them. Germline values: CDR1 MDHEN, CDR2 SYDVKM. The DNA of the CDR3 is TGTGCCAGCAGTCCTTCGTCAATACAGGTAGCGAACACTGAAGCTTTCTTT. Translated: CASSPSSIQVANTEAFF.

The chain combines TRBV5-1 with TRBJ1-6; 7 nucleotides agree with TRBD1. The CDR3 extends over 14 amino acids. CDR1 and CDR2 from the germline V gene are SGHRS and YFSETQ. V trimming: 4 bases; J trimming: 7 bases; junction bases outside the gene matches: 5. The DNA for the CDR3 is TGCGCCAGCAGCAGCGGACAGGTCAATTCACCCCTCCACTTT. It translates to CASSSGQVNSPLHF.